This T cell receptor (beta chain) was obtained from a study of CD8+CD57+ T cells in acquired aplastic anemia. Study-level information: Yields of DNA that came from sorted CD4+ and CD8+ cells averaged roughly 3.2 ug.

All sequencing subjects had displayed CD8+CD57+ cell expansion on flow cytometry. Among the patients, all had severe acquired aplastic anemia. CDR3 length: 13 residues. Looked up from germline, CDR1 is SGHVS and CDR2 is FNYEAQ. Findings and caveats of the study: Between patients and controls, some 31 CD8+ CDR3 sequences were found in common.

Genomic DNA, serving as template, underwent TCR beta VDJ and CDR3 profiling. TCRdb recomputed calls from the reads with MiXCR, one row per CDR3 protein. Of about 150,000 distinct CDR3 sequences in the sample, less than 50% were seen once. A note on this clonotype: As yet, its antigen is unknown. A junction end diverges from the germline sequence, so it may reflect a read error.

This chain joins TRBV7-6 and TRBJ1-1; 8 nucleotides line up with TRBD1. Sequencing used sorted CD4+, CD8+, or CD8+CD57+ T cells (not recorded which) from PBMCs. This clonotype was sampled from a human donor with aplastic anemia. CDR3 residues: CAISRTGFTEAFF. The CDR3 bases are TGTGCCATCAGCCGGACAGGGTTCACTGAAGCTTTCTTT.